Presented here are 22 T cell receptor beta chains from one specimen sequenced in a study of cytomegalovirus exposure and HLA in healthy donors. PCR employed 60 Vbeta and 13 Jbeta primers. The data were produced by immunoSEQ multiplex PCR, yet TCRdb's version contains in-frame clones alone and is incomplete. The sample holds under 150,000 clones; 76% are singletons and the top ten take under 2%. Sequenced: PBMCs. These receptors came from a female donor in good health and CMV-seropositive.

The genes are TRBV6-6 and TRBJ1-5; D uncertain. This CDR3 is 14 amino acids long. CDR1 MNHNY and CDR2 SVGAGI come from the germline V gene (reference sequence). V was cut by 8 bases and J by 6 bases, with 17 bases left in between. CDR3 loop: CASYNGVDGQPQHF. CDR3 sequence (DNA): TGTGCCAGCTACAACGGGGTTGACGGTCAGCCCCAGCATTTT.

The CDR3 bases are TGTGCCAGCAGTATGACAGGGGCCATTGGCTACACCTTC. It specifies CASSMTGAIGYTF. This chain links TRBV6-1 with TRBJ1-2; 8 nucleotides match TRBD1. The germline V gene encodes CDR1 MNHNS and CDR2 SASEGT. The CDR3 is made up of 13 amino acids. V trimming: 5 bases; J trimming: 7 bases; junction bases outside the gene matches: 6.

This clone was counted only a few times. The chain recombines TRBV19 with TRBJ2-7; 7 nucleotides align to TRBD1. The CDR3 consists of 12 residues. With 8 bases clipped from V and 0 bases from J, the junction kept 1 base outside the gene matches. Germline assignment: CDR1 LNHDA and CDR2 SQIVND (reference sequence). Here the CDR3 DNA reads TGTGCCAGTGGGGACAGCTCCTACGAGCAGTACTTC. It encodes CASGDSSYEQYF. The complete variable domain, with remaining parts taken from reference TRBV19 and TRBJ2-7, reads DGGITQSPKYLFRKEGQNVTLSCEQNLNHDAMYWYRQDPGQGLRLIYYSQIVNDFQKGDIAEGYSVSREKKESFPLTVTSAQKNPTAFYLCASGDSSYEQYFGPGTRLTVT.

CDR3 sequence: CASSPPFGGSSSYNEQFF. CDR3 in DNA: TGTGCCAGCTCACCACCGTTTGGGGGCTCCAGCTCCTACAATGAGCAGTTCTTC. The rearrangement links TRBV18 to TRBJ2-1; a possible D gene is TRBD1 (6 bases). This CDR3 region has 18 residues. CDR1 is KGHSH, CDR2 LQKENI, per germline. Trimming cost V 0 bases and J 0 bases, with 15 bases left between them.

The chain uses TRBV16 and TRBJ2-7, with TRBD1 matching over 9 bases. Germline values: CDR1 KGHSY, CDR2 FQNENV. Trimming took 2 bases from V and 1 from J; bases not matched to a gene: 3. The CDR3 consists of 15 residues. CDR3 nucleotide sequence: TGTGCCAGCAGCCAACGGGGACAGGGATCCTACGAGCAGTACTTC. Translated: CASSQRGQGSYEQYF.

In nucleotides, the CDR3 is TGTGCCAGCAGGCCACCAGGGGTCGAGACCCAGTACTTC. Translation: CASRPPGVETQYF. The chain couples TRBV6-5 to TRBJ2-5; D perhaps matches TRBD1 (6 bases). Trimming stripped 6 bases from V and 5 bases from J, with 13 bases between. Germline values: CDR1 MNHEY, CDR2 SVGAGI. The CDR3 length is 13 residues.

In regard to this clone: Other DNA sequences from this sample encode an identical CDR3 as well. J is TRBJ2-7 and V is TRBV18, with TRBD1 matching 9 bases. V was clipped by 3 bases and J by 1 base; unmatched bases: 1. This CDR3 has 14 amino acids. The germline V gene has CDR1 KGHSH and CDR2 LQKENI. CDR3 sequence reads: CASSPGQGSYEQYF. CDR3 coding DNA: TGTGCCAGCTCACCGGGACAGGGTTCCTACGAGCAGTACTTC.

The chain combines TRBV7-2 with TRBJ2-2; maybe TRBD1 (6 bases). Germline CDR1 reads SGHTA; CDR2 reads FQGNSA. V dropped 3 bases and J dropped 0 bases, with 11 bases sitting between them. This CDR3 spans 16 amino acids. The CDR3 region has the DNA TGTGCCAGCAGCTTGATGGGGGCCCCGAACACCGGGGAGCTGTTTTTT. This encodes CASSLMGAPNTGELFF. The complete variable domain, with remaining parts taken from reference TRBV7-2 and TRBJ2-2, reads GAGVSQSPSNKVTEKGKDVELRCDPISGHTALYWYRQSLGQGLEFLIYFQGNSAPDKSGLPSDRFSAERTGGSVSTLTIQRTQQEDSAVYLCASSLMGAPNTGELFFGEGSRLTVL.

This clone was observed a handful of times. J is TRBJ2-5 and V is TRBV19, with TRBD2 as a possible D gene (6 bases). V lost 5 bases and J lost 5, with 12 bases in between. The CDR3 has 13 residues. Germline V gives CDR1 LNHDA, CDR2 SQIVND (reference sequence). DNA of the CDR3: TGTGCCAGTAGTTTAGCGGCGGGGGAGACCCAGTACTTC. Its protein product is CASSLAAGETQYF.

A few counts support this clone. The CDR3 DNA is TGCGCCAGCAGCCAAGTGTCTGGGACAGTGGAGACCCAGTACTTC. It encodes CASSQVSGTVETQYF. The chain is built from TRBV4-1 and TRBJ2-5; 7 nucleotides align to TRBD1. The CDR3 is made up of 15 amino acids. Germline assignment: CDR1 MGHRA and CDR2 YSYEKL. V shed 1 base, J shed 5 bases, and the junction held 7 bases outside the gene matches.

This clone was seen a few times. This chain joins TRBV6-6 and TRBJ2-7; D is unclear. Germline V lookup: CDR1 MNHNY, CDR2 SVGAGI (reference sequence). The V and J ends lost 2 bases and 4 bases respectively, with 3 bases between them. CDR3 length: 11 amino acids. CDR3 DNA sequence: TGTGCCAGCAGTTACCTGTACGAGCAGTACTTC. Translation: CASSYLYEQYF.

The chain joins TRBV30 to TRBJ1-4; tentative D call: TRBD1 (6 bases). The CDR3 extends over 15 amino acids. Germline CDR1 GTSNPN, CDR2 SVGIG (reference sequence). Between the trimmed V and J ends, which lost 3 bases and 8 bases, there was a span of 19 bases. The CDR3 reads CAWSTGLGGREKLFF. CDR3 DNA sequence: TGTGCCTGGAGCACGGGGTTGGGGGGGCGAGAAAAACTGTTTTTT.

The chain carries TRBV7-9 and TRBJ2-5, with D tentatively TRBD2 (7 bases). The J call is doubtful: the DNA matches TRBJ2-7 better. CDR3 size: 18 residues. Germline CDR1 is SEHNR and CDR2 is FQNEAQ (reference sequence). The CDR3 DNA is TGTGCCAGCAGCTCTAGAGGGGGTCTGGGCGGGAGCCCCTACGAGCAGTACTTC. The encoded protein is CASSSRGGLGGSPYEQYF.

The CDR3 DNA is TGTGCCAGCAGTGAAACCACTAAACAGGGCAACGATTCACCCCTCCACTTT. It translates to CASSETTKQGNDSPLHF. The rearrangement joins TRBV6-1 to TRBJ1-6, with a possible D match to TRBD1 (6 bases). The V end was cut by 2 bases, the J end by 8 bases, with 19 bases between. The CDR3 length is 17 residues. In germline, CDR1 is MNHNS, CDR2 SASEGT.

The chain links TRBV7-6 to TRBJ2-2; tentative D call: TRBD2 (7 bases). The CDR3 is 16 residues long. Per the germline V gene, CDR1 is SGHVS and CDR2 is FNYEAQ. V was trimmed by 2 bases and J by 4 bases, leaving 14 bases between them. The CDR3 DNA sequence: TGTGCCAGCAGCTTAAGGCGGGGGCTTAGCACCGGGGAGCTGTTTTTT. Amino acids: CASSLRRGLSTGELFF.

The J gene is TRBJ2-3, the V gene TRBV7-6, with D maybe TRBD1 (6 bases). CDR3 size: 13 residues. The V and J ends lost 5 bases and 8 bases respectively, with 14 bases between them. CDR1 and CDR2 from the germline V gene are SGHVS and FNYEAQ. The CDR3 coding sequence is TGTGCCAGCAGCAAGACACGAGGGGGTACGCAGTATTTT. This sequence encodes CASSKTRGGTQYF.

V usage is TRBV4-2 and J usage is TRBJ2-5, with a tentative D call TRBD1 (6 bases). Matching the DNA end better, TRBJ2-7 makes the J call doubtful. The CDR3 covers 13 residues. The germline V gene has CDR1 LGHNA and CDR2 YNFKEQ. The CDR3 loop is CASSRDTTYEQYF. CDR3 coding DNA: TGTGCCAGCAGCCGGGACACCACATACGAGCAGTACTTC.

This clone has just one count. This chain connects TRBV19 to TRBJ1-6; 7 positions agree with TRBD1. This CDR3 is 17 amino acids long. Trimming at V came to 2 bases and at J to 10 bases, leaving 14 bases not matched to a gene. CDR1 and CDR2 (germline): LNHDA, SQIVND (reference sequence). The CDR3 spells CASSIPQYRGEGSPLHF. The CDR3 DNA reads TGTGCCAGTAGTATACCCCAGTACAGGGGAGAGGGATCACCCCTCCACTTT.

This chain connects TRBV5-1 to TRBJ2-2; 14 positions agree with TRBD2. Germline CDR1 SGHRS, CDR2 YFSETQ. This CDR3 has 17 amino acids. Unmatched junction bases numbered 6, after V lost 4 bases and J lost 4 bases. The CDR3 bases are TGCGCCAGCAGCGCGGGACTAGCGGGGGTAGGCACCGGGGAGCTGTTTTTT. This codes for CASSAGLAGVGTGELFF.

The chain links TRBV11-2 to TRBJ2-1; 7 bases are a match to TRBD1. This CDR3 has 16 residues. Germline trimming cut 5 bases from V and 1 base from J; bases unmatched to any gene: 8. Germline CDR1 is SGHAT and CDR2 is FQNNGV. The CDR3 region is CASSPVKGASYNEQFF. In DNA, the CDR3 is TGTGCCAGCAGCCCAGTTAAGGGGGCATCCTACAATGAGCAGTTCTTC.

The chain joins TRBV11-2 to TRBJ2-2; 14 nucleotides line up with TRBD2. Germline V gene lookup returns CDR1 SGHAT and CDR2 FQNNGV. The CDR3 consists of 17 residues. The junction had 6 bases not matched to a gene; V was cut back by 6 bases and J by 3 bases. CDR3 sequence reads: CASRPGTSGGYTGELFF. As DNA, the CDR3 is TGTGCCAGCAGGCCCGGGACTAGCGGGGGATACACCGGGGAGCTGTTTTTT.

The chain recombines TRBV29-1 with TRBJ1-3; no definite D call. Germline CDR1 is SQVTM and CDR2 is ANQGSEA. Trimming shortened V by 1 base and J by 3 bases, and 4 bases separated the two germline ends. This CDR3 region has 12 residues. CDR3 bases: TGCAGCGTTGAAGCTAATGGAAACACCATATATTTT. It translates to CSVEANGNTIYF.